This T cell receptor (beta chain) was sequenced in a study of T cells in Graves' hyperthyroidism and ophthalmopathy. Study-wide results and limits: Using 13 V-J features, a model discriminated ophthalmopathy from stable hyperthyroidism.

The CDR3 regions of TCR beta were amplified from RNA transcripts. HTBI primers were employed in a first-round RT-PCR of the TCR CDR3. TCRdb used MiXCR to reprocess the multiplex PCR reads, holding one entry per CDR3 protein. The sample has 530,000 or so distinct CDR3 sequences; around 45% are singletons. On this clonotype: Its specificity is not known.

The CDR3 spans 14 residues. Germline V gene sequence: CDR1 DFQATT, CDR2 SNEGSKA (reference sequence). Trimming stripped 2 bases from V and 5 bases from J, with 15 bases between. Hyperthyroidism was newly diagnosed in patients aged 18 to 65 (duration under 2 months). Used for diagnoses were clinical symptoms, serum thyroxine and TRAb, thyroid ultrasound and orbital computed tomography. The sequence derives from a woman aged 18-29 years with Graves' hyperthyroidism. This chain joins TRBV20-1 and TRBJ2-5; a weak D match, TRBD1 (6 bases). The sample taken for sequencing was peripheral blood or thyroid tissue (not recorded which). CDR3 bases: TGCAGTGCTAGAAGGATGGGGGCATCGGAGACCCAGTACTTC. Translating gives CSARRMGASETQYF.